The 21 T cell receptor beta chains below come from one sample, sequenced in a study of cytomegalovirus exposure and HLA in healthy donors. The PCR contained 60 Vbeta and 13 Jbeta primers. Libraries were prepared by immunoSEQ multiplex PCR; TCRdb keeps only in-frame clonotypes and omits some of them. The table lists some 130,000 clones, about 80% of them singletons. Sample: PBMCs. These receptors were obtained from a man between 25 and 39 years old in good health.

The chain links TRBV11-3 to TRBJ1-3; 7 bases are shared with TRBD1. J was trimmed by 0 bases and V by 5 bases; bases with no gene match: 4. CDR1 and CDR2 (germline): SGHNT, YENEEA. This CDR3 is built from 15 residues. CDR3 residues: CASSPRGHSGNTIYF. CDR3 nucleotide sequence: TGTGCCAGCAGCCCTAGGGGGCACTCTGGAAACACCATATATTTT.

This clone turned up a few times. The CDR3 sequence is CASSPPGGNTIYF. Here the CDR3 DNA reads TGTGCCAGCAGCCCCCCGGGGGGAAACACCATATATTTT. The chain employs TRBV13 and TRBJ1-3, with no clear D. Trimming took off 5 bases at V and 4 bases at J, with 9 bases between the two ends. The CDR3 extends over 13 amino acids. The germline CDR1 and CDR2 sequences are PRHDT and FYEKMQ (reference sequence).

The chain employs TRBV5-1 and TRBJ1-2, with 7 bases aligning to TRBD1. The CDR3 loop spans 13 amino acids. Germline CDR1 and CDR2: SGHRS and YFSETQ. V lost 4 bases and J lost 4; bases outside the gene matches: 4. The CDR3 sequence: CASSIGTAYGYTF. Here the CDR3 DNA reads TGCGCCAGCAGCATCGGGACAGCCTATGGCTACACCTTC. The complete variable domain, with remaining parts taken from reference TRBV5-1 and TRBJ1-2, reads KAGVTQTPRYLIKTRGQQVTLSCSPISGHRSVSWYQQTPGQGLQFLFEYFSETQRNKGNFPGRFSGRQFSNSRSEMNVSTLELGDSALYLCASSIGTAYGYTFGSGTRLTVV.

This chain connects TRBV7-8 to TRBJ2-2; 7 nucleotides match TRBD2. V gave up 10 bases and J gave up 3 bases; unmatched junction bases: 8. Germline V gene lookup returns CDR1 SGHVS and CDR2 FQNEAQ. The CDR3 runs 14 residues. The CDR3 region is CATTPGGYTGELFF. In nucleotides, the CDR3 is TGTGCCACCACCCCGGGAGGTTACACCGGGGAGCTGTTTTTT.

The V call is TRBV28, the J call TRBJ1-5; tentative D call: TRBD1 (6 bases). Germline CDR1 and CDR2: MDHEN and SYDVKM. V was clipped by 6 bases and J by 8 bases, with 14 bases between them. This CDR3 is 13 amino acids long. The DNA for the CDR3 is TGTGCCAGCAGGGGGGCAGCATTGAAGCCCCAGCATTTT. Its translation: CASRGAALKPQHF.

This clone was counted between two and nine times. The rearrangement uses TRBV5-6 and TRBJ2-4; TRBD1 aligns across 7 bases. The germline CDR1 and CDR2 sequences are SGHDT and YYEEEE. J was trimmed by 2 bases and V by 3 bases; bases with no gene match: 8. The CDR3 spans 16 residues. This CDR3 is CASSSDRERTKNIQYF. CDR3 bases: TGTGCCAGCAGCTCCGACAGGGAGCGGACCAAAAACATTCAGTACTTC.

V is TRBV15 and J is TRBJ1-5, with D possibly being TRBD1 (5 bases). Looked up from germline, CDR1 is LNHNV and CDR2 is YYDKDF (reference sequence). The CDR3 length is 16 residues. The V gene lost 0 bases and the J gene lost 1 base, with 10 bases spanning the gap. For the CDR3, the DNA is TGTGCCACCAGCAGAGATGGGGGGATAAGCAATCAGCCCCAGCATTTT. It codes for CATSRDGGISNQPQHF.

The chain carries TRBV5-4 and TRBJ1-3, with 7 positions matching TRBD1. The CDR3 contains 16 residues. The V segment lost 3 bases and the J segment 0 bases; nucleotides outside the gene matches: 6. CDR1 SGHNT and CDR2 YYREEE come from the germline V gene (reference sequence). Written as DNA, the CDR3 is TGTGCCAGCAGCTACCGGGACAGAGCCTCTGGAAACACCATATATTTT. Encoded protein: CASSYRDRASGNTIYF.

The chain links TRBV7-6 to TRBJ2-7, with D tentatively TRBD1 (5 bases). CDR3 length: 15 amino acids. The germline V gene has CDR1 SGHVS and CDR2 FNYEAQ. Trimming took off 5 bases at V and 2 bases at J, with 16 bases between the two ends. CDR3: CASSPRVERAYEQYF. The CDR3 DNA follows: TGTGCCAGCAGCCCCAGGGTTGAGAGAGCCTACGAGCAGTACTTC.

In this sample, this clone turned up once. The V call is TRBV7-2, the J call TRBJ2-7; 9 bases align to TRBD1. This CDR3 region has 14 residues. V dropped 4 bases and J dropped 4; count of bases not matched to a gene: 5. Germline-derived CDR1 and CDR2 are SGHTA and FQGNSA. The CDR3 loop reads CASSSGTGTYEQYF. CDR3 DNA: TGTGCCAGCAGCTCCGGGACAGGGACTTACGAGCAGTACTTC.

The table lists this clone with a few counts. The chain combines TRBV7-6 with TRBJ1-5; 8 bases line up with TRBD1. The CDR3 runs to 15 residues. J lost 4 bases, V lost 1 base, and 3 bases had no gene match. Germline V CDR1 and CDR2: SGHVS, FNYEAQ. The CDR3 loop is CASSLGQGRNQPQHF. The CDR3 nucleotides are TGTGCCAGCAGCTTAGGACAGGGGAGAAATCAGCCCCAGCATTTT.

The V call is TRBV28, the J call TRBJ2-5; 10 bases agree with TRBD1. The J call may not be correct, given that the DNA end is closer to TRBJ2-7. Germline V gene sequence: CDR1 MDHEN, CDR2 SYDVKM. CDR3 length: 15 residues. CDR3 region: CASRTGWDRGYEQYF. The CDR3 coding sequence is TGTGCCAGCAGAACTGGCTGGGACAGGGGCTACGAGCAGTACTTC.

V is TRBV4-1 and J is TRBJ1-2, with D unclear. Trimming removed 4 bases from V and 0 bases from J, with 12 bases in between. From germline, CDR1 is MGHRA and CDR2 YSYEKL. This CDR3 has 15 amino acids. CDR3 sequence reads: CASSPSGYPNYGYTF. Here the CDR3 DNA reads TGCGCCAGCAGCCCCTCGGGTTACCCTAACTATGGCTACACCTTC.

A note on this clone: This sample also contains other DNA sequences that code for the same CDR3. The V and J genes are TRBV27 and TRBJ2-7; D is possibly TRBD2 (6 bases). Germline loops: CDR1 MNHEY, CDR2 SMNVEV (reference sequence). This CDR3 contains 16 residues. Trimming cost V 4 bases and J 5 bases, with 21 bases left between them. The CDR3 sequence is CASSSPIRGSSHEQYF. Here the CDR3 DNA reads TGTGCCAGCAGTTCCCCCATCCGGGGGTCAAGCCACGAGCAGTACTTC.

V usage is TRBV25-1 and J usage is TRBJ2-5; D remains ambiguous. The CDR3 is made up of 11 amino acids. V was shortened by 4 bases and J by 7 bases, with 7 bases between the two germline ends. In germline, CDR1 is MGHDK, CDR2 SYGVNS. The CDR3 region has the DNA TGTGCCAGCAGTGCTACCTGGACCCAGTACTTC. It encodes CASSATWTQYF. Together with reference TRBV25-1 and TRBJ2-5, the CDR3 gives the full variable domain: EADIYQTPRYLVIGTGKKITLECSQTMGHDKMYWYQQDPGMELHLIHYSYGVNSTEKGDLSSESTVSRIRTEHFPLTLESARPSHTSQYLCASSATWTQYFGPGTRLLVL.

This rearrangement joins TRBV4-1 to TRBJ2-4, with 10 bases lining up with TRBD2. The CDR3 runs to 21 residues. CDR1 is MGHRA, CDR2 YSYEKL, per germline. Germline trimming cut 0 bases from V and 0 bases from J; bases unmatched to any gene: 14. The CDR3 reads CASSQDGVRFLAGVAKNIQYF. For the CDR3, the DNA is TGCGCCAGCAGCCAAGATGGAGTGCGGTTCCTAGCGGGGGTAGCCAAAAACATTCAGTACTTC.

The sample holds a few counts of this clone. V is TRBV21-1 and J is TRBJ1-5. TRBV21-1 is tagged as a pseudogene. This CDR3 contains 17 residues. CDR3 bases: TGTGCCAGCAGCACCCCTACGCGCCTGTATAGCAATCAGCCCCAGCATTTT. Protein product: CASSTPTRLYSNQPQHF.

The V call is TRBV19, the J call TRBJ2-2; possibly TRBD1 for D (6 bases). This CDR3 has 16 amino acids. The V gene's germline CDR1 is LNHDA and CDR2 SQIVND (reference sequence). Trimming cost V 7 bases and J 0 bases, with 15 bases left between them. DNA of the CDR3: TGTGCCAGTAACCCCCAGGACAGCACGAACACCGGGGAGCTGTTTTTT. It specifies CASNPQDSTNTGELFF.

The chain uses TRBV4-1 and TRBJ1-1; D is uncertain. The length of the CDR3 is 13 residues. Germline values: CDR1 MGHRA, CDR2 YSYEKL. The V gene lost 2 bases and the J gene lost 4 bases, with 8 bases spanning the gap. CDR3 sequence: CASSQSTGTEAFF. CDR3 DNA: TGCGCCAGCAGCCAATCGACGGGCACTGAAGCTTTCTTT.

The V and J genes are TRBV5-1 and TRBJ2-7, with TRBD1 identical over 8 bases. CDR3 length equals 14 residues. In germline, CDR1 is SGHRS, CDR2 YFSETQ. Trimming removed 3 bases from V and 7 bases from J; junction bases left unmatched: 9. This CDR3 is CASSSTGGQREQYF. CDR3 in DNA: TGCGCCAGCAGCTCTACAGGGGGTCAAAGAGAGCAGTACTTC.

This sequence joins TRBV28 and TRBJ2-5; the match to TRBD2 covers 7 bases. Trimming removed 3 bases from V and 1 base from J; junction bases left unmatched: 2. CDR1 and CDR2 from the germline V gene are MDHEN and SYDVKM. The CDR3 has 14 residues. The CDR3 is CASSLGGGQETQYF. The DNA of the CDR3 is TGTGCCAGCAGTTTGGGGGGGGGCCAAGAGACCCAGTACTTC.